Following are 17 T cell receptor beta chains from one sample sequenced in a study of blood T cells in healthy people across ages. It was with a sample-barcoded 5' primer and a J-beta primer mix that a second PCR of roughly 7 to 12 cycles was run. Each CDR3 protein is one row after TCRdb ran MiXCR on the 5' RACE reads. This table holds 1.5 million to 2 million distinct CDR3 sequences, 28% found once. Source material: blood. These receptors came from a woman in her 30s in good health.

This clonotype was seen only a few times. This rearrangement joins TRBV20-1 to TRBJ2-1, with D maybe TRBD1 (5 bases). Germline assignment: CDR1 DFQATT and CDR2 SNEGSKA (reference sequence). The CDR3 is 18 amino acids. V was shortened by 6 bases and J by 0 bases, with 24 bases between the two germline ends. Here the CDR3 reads CSAPRFGRTPSSYNEQFF. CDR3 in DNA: TGCAGTGCCCCCAGATTCGGCCGGACACCGAGCTCCTACAATGAGCAGTTCTTC.

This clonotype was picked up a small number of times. The CDR3 sequence is CASNRQATNEKLFF. CDR3 sequence (DNA): TGTGCCAGCAATCGACAGGCAACTAATGAAAAACTGTTTTTT. V is TRBV6-1 and J is TRBJ1-4, with D possibly being TRBD1 (6 bases). Trimming cost V 7 bases and J 0 bases, with 9 bases left between them. From germline, CDR1 is MNHNS and CDR2 SASEGT. The CDR3 has 14 amino acids.

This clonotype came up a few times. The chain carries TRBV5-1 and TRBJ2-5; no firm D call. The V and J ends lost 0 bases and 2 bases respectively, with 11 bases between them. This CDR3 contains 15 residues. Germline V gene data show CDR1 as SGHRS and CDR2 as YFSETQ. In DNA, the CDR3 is TGCGCCAGCAGCTTGGGGATCCAACCTCAAGAGACCCAGTACTTC. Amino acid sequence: CASSLGIQPQETQYF.

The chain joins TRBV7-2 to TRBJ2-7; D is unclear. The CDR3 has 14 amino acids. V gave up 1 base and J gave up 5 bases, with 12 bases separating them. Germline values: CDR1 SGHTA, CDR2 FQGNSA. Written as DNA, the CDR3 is TGTGCCAGCAGCTTAGGTCGGACGGTCGACGAGCAGTACTTC. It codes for CASSLGRTVDEQYF.

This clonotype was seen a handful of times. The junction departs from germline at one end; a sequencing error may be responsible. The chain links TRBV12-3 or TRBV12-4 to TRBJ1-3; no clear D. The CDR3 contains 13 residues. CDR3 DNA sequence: TGTGCCAGCAGCTTAGCCCAGGGAAACACCATATATTTT. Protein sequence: CASSLAQGNTIYF.

CDR3 region: CASSTQRGQPKETQYF. CDR3 nucleotides: TGTGCCAGCAGTACCCAAAGGGGGCAGCCGAAAGAGACCCAGTACTTC. V usage is TRBV27 and J usage is TRBJ2-5; TRBD1 matches at 7 bases. The trim removed 5 bases at V and 3 bases at J, leaving 12 bases unmatched. Germline lookup yields CDR1 MNHEY and CDR2 SMNVEV (reference sequence). This CDR3 is built from 16 residues.

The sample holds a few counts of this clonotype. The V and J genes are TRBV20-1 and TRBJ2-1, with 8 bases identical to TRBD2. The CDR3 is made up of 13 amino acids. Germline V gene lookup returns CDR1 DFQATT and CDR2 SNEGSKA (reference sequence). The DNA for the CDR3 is TGCAGCCCTAGCGGGCCCCTTGTTGATGAGCAGTTCTTC. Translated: CSPSGPLVDEQFF.

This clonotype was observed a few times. The CDR3 loop reads CSAQPTDTQYF. In DNA, the CDR3 is TGCAGTGCCCAACCCACAGATACGCAGTATTTT. V is TRBV20-1 and J is TRBJ2-3, with D unclear. The germline V gene encodes CDR1 DFQATT and CDR2 SNEGSKA (reference sequence). Trimming cost V 6 bases and J 2 bases, with 6 bases left between them. CDR3 length: 11 residues.

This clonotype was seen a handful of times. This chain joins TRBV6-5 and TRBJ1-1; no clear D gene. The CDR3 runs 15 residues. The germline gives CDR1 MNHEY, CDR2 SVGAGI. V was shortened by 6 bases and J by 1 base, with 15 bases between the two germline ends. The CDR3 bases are TGTGCCAGCAGCCGAATGGGCCGGGGGAACACTGAAGCTTTCTTT. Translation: CASSRMGRGNTEAFF.

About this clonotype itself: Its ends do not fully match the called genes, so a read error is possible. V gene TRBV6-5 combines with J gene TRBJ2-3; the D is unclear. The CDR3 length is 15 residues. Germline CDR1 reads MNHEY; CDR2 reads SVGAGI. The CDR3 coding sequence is TGCGCCAGCAGAAAGGTGGCTTCCAGCACAGATACGCAGTATTTT. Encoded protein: CASRKVASSTDTQYF.

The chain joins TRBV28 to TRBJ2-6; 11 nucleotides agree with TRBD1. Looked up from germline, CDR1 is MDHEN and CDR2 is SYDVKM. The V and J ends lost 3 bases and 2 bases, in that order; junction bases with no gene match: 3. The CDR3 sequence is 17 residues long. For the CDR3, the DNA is TGTGCCAGCAGTTTCCGGGACAGGGGGGCTGGGGCCAACGTCCTGACTTTC. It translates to CASSFRDRGAGANVLTF.

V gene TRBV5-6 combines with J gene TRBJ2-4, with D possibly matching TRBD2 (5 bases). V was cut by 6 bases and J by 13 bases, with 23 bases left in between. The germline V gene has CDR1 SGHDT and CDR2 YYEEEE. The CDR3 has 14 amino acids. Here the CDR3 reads CASTPSIALREQYF. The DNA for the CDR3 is TGTGCCAGCACCCCTTCAATAGCCCTAAGGGAGCAGTACTTC.

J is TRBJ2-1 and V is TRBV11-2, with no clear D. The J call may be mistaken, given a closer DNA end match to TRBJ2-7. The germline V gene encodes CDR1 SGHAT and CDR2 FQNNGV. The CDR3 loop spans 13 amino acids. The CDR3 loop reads CASSLPFPNEQYF. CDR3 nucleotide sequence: TGTGCCAGCAGCTTACCCTTCCCCAATGAGCAGTACTTC.

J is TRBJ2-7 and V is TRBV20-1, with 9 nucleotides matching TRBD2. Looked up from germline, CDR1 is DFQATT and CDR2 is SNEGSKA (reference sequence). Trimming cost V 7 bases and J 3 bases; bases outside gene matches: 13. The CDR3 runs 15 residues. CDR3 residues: CSGISSGGSGYEQYF. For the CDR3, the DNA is TGCAGTGGGATATCCAGCGGGGGGTCAGGCTACGAGCAGTACTTC.

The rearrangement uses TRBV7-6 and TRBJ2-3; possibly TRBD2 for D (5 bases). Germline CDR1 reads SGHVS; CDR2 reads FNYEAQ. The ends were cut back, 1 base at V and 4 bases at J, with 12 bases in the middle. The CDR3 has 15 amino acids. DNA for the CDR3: TGTGCCAGCAGCTTAGGGCTGTCTAGCCCAGATACGCAGTATTTT. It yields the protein CASSLGLSSPDTQYF.

The CDR3 protein is CSALGQGASVGNEKLFF. The CDR3 coding sequence is TGCAGTGCTCTAGGACAGGGGGCCTCAGTTGGCAATGAAAAACTGTTTTTT. The chain joins TRBV20-1 to TRBJ1-4; 11 bases are shared with TRBD1. Germline V CDR1 and CDR2: DFQATT, SNEGSKA (reference sequence). The CDR3 consists of 17 residues. V was clipped by 5 bases and J by 5 bases; unmatched bases: 13.

The CDR3 reads CASSLVTGWAGSSYEQYF. The CDR3 DNA follows: TGTGCCAGCAGCTTAGTCACCGGGTGGGCTGGCTCATCCTACGAGCAGTACTTC. The chain combines TRBV7-2 with TRBJ2-7, with unresolved D. The CDR3 sequence is 18 residues long. Germline CDR1 is SGHTA and CDR2 is FQGNSA. Trimming left V 1 base short and J 1 base short, with 20 bases between.